The rows below give T cell receptor beta chains drawn from one sample of a study of cytomegalovirus exposure and HLA in healthy donors. Clones were sequenced by immunoSEQ multiplex PCR, and TCRdb holds only the in-frame ones, with some missing. The sample holds about 130,000 clones, around 76% seen once. Sequences were obtained from PBMCs. The receptors originated from a woman aged 50 to 60 in good health and CMV-seronegative. CDR3s leave out the opening cysteine and the closing phenylalanine or tryptophan. Clone size is stated in some rows and not others, as once, few, many or a class when expanded.

v_call: TRBV5-1; j_call: TRBJ2-1; clone_size: few; cdr3_aa: ASSLGDRAYNEQF
v_call: TRBV11-2; j_call: TRBJ2-1; clone_size: .; cdr3_aa: ASSFASYNEQF
v_call: TRBV7-3; j_call: TRBJ2-3; clone_size: few; cdr3_aa: ASSANPSGSTDTQY
v_call: TRBV28; j_call: TRBJ2-1; clone_size: .; cdr3_aa: ASSLTHSGAYNEQF
v_call: TRBV5-1; j_call: TRBJ2-3; clone_size: .; cdr3_aa: ASSLGGFGASTDTQY
v_call: TRBV7-2; j_call: TRBJ1-1; clone_size: .; cdr3_aa: ASSQNVRGPPEAF
v_call: TRBV6-1; j_call: TRBJ2-1; clone_size: .; cdr3_aa: ASITSGRIGEQF
v_call: TRBV6-5; j_call: TRBJ1-5; clone_size: .; cdr3_aa: ASRRVSNQPQN
v_call: TRBV2; j_call: TRBJ2-7; clone_size: .; cdr3_aa: ASSGVPYEQY
v_call: TRBV6-5; j_call: TRBJ1-1; clone_size: few; cdr3_aa: ASSYPAGENTEAF
v_call: TRBV28; j_call: TRBJ1-1; clone_size: once; cdr3_aa: ASRGDRGHRAF
v_call: TRBV2; j_call: TRBJ1-2; clone_size: .; cdr3_aa: ASSVSPSALGYGYT
v_call: TRBV2; j_call: TRBJ1-5; clone_size: .; cdr3_aa: ASATGVLHQPQH
v_call: TRBV9; j_call: TRBJ2-3; clone_size: .; cdr3_aa: ASSGFPGLAADTQY
v_call: TRBV7-2; j_call: TRBJ2-3; clone_size: once; cdr3_aa: ASSSVTAHTDTQY
v_call: TRBV19; j_call: TRBJ2-1; clone_size: few; cdr3_aa: ASSTTSGRANEQF
v_call: TRBV6-5; j_call: TRBJ2-7; clone_size: .; cdr3_aa: ASSTGGISYEQY
v_call: TRBV7-9; j_call: TRBJ2-3; clone_size: .; cdr3_aa: ASSLGVHLAVNTDTQY
v_call: TRBV7-2; j_call: TRBJ1-1; clone_size: few; cdr3_aa: ASSLVPGMNTEAF
v_call: TRBV7-3; j_call: TRBJ2-2; clone_size: .; cdr3_aa: ASSPRGGTGELF
v_call: TRBV29-1; j_call: TRBJ2-2; clone_size: .; cdr3_aa: SVEEGGTGRAGELF